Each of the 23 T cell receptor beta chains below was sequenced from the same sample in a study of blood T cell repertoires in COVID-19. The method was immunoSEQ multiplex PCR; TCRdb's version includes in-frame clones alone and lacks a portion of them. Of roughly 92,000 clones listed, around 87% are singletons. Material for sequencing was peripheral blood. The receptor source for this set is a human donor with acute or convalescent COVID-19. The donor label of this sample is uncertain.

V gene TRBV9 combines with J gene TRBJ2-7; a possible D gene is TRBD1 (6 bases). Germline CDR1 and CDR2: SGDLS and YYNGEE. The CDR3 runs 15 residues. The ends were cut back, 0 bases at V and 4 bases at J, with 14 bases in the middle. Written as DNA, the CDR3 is TGTGCCAGCAGCGTAGCTTTGGGGGCCGGGTACGAGCAGTACTTC. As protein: CASSVALGAGYEQYF.

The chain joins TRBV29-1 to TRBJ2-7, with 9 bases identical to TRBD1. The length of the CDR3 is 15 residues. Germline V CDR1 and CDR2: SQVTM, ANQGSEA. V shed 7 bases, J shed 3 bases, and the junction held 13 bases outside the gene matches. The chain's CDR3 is CSAEGRGTGIYEQYF. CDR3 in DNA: TGCAGCGCTGAGGGGCGCGGGACAGGGATCTACGAGCAGTACTTC.

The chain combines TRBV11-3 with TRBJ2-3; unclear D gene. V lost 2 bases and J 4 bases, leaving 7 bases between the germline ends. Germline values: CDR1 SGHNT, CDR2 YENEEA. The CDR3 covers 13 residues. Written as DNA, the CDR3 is TGTGCCAGCAGCTTAAGGAGTCCAGATACGCAGTATTTT. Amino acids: CASSLRSPDTQYF. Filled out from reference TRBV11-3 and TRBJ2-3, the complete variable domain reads EAGVVQSPRYKIIEKKQPVAFWCNPISGHNTLYWYLQNLGQGPELLIRYENEEAVDDSQLPKDRFSAERLKGVDSTLKIQPAELGDSAVYLCASSLRSPDTQYFGPGTRLTVL.

CDR3 sequence reads: CASSPPGTGGGGYTF. The CDR3 nucleotides read TGTGCCAGCAGCCCCCCGGGGACAGGGGGCGGGGGCTACACCTTC. The chain links TRBV6-5 to TRBJ1-2; 12 bases line up with TRBD1. V trimming: 6 bases; J trimming: 8 bases; junction bases outside the gene matches: 10. The CDR3 is 15 residues long. CDR1 is MNHEY and CDR2 is SVGAGI in the germline V gene.

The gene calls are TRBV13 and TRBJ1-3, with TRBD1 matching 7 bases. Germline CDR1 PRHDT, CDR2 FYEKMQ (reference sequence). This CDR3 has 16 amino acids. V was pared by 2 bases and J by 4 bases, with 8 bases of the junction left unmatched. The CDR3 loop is CASSLREGAPGNTIYF. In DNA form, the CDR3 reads TGTGCCAGCAGCTTAAGAGAGGGGGCTCCAGGAAACACCATATATTTT.

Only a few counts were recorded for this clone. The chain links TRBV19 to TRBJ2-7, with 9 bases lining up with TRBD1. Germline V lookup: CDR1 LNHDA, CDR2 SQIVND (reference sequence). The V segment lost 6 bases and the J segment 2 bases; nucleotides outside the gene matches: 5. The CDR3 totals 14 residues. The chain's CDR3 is CASSSGQGTYEQYF. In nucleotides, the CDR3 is TGTGCCAGTAGCTCTGGACAGGGGACCTACGAGCAGTACTTC. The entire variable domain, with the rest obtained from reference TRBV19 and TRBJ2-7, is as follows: DGGITQSPKYLFRKEGQNVTLSCEQNLNHDAMYWYRQDPGQGLRLIYYSQIVNDFQKGDIAEGYSVSREKKESFPLTVTSAQKNPTAFYLCASSSGQGTYEQYFGPGTRLTVT.

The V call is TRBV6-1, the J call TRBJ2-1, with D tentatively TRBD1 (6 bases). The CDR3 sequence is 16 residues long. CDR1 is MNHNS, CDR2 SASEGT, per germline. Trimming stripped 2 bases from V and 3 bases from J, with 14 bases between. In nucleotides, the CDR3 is TGTGCCAGCAGTGAATCTGCAGGGGCCCTCTACAATGAGCAGTTCTTC. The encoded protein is CASSESAGALYNEQFF.

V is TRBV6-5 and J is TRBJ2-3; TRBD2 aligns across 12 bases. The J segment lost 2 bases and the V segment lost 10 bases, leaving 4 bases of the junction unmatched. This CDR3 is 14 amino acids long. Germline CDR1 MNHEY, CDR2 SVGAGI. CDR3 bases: TGTGCCACAGGACTAGCGGGGCACACAGATACGCAGTATTTT. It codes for CATGLAGHTDTQYF.

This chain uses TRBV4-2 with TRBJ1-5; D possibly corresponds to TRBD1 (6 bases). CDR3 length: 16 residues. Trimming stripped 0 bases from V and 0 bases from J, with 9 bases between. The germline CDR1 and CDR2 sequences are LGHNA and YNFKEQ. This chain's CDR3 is CASSQEGGDSNQPQHF. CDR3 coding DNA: TGTGCCAGCAGCCAAGAAGGGGGGGATAGCAATCAGCCCCAGCATTTT.

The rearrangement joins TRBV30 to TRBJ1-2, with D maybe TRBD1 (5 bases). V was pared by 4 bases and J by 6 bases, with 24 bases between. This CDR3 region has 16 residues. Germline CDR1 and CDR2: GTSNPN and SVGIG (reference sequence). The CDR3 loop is CAWTRTPNYQTHGYTF. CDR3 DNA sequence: TGTGCCTGGACCCGGACACCCAACTATCAAACCCATGGCTACACCTTC.

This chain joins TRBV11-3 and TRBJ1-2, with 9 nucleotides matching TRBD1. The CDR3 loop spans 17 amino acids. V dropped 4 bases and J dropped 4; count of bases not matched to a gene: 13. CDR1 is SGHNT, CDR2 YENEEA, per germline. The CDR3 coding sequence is TGTGCCAGCAGCTCCAAAGGGGGTCCGGGACAGGGCTATGGCTACACCTTC. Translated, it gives CASSSKGGPGQGYGYTF.

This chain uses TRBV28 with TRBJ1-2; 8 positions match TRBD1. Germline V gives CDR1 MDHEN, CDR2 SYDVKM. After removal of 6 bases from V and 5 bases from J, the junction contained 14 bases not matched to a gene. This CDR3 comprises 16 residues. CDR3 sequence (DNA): TGTGCCAGCAGCTCCCCCGGACAGGGTGAACGGTATGGCTACACCTTC. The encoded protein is CASSSPGQGERYGYTF.

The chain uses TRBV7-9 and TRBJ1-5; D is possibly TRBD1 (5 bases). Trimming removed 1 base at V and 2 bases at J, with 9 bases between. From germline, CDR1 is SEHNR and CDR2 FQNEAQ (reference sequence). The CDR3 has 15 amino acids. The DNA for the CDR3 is TGTGCCAGCAGCTTAGGGGGCGGGGGCAATCAGCCCCAGCATTTT. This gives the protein CASSLGGGGNQPQHF.

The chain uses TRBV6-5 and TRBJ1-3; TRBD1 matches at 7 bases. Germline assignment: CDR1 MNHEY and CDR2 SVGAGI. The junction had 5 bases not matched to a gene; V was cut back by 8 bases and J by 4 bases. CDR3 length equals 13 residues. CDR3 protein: CASGRDRGNTIYF. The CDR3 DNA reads TGTGCCAGCGGCCGGGACAGAGGAAACACCATATATTTT.

Here the CDR3 DNA reads TGTGCCAGCTCACCACGGGACATCTATGGCTACACCTTC. Encoded protein: CASSPRDIYGYTF. This sequence joins TRBV18 and TRBJ1-2, with a possible D match to TRBD1 (6 bases). V dropped 1 base and J dropped 4 bases, with 7 bases sitting between them. The CDR3 totals 13 residues. The germline V gene encodes CDR1 KGHSH and CDR2 LQKENI.

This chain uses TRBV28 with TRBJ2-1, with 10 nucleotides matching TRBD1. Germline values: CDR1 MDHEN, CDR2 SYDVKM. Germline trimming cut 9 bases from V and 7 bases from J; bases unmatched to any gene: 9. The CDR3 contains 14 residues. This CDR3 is CASKPGQGRNEQFF. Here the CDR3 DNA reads TGTGCCAGTAAGCCGGGACAGGGGAGGAATGAGCAGTTCTTC.

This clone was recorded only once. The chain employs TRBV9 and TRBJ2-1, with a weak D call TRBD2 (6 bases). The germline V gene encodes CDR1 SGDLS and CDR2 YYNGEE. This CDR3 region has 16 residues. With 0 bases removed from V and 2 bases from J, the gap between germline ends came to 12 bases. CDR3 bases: TGTGCCAGCAGCGTAGGGGGACTTCCCACCTACAATGAGCAGTTCTTC. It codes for CASSVGGLPTYNEQFF.

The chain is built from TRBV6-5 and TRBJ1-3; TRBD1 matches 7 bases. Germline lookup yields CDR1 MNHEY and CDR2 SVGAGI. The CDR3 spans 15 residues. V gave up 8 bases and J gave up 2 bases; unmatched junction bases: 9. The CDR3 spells CASALQGRPGNTIYF. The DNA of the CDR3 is TGTGCCAGCGCCTTACAGGGGAGGCCTGGAAACACCATATATTTT.

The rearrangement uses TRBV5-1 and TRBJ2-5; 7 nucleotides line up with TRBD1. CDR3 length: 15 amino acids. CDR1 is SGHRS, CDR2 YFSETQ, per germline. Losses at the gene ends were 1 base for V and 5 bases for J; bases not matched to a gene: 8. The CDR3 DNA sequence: TGCGCCAGCAGCTTGAGGACAGGCCTCCCGGAGACCCAGTACTTC. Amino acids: CASSLRTGLPETQYF.

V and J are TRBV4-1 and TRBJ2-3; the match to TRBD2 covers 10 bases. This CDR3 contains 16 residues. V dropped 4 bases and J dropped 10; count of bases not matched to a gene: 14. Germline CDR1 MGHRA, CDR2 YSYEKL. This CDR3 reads CASSPLERGGVVAQYF. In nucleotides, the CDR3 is TGCGCCAGCAGCCCCCTTGAGCGGGGGGGCGTGGTGGCGCAGTATTTT.

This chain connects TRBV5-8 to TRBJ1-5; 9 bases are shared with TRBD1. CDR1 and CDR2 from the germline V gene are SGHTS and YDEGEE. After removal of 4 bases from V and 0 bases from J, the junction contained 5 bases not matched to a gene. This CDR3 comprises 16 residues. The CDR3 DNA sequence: TGTGCCAGCAGCCCTGGGACAGGGTATAGCAATCAGCCCCAGCATTTT. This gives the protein CASSPGTGYSNQPQHF. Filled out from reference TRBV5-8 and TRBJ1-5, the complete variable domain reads EAGVTQSPTHLIKTRGQQATLRCSPISGHTSVYWYQQALGLGLQFLLWYDEGEERNRGNFPPRFSGRQFPNYSSELNVNALELEDSALYLCASSPGTGYSNQPQHFGDGTRLSIL.

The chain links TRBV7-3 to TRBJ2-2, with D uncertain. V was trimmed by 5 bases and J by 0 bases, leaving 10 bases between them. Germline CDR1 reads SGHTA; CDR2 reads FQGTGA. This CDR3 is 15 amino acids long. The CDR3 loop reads CASSPPGSNTGELFF. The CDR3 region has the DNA TGTGCCAGCAGCCCACCAGGATCGAACACCGGGGAGCTGTTTTTT. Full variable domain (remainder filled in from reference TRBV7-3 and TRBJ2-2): GAGVSQTPSNKVTEKGKYVELRCDPISGHTALYWYRQSLGQGPEFLIYFQGTGAADDSGLPNDRFFAVRPEGSVSTLKIQRTERGDSAVYLCASSPPGSNTGELFFGEGSRLTVL.

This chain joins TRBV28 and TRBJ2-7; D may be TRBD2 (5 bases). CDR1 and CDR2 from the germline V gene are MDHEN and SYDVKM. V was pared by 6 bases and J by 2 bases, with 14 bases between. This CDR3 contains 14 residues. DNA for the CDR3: TGTGCCAGCAGCGGGAAGACATTCACCTACGAGCAGTACTTC. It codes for CASSGKTFTYEQYF. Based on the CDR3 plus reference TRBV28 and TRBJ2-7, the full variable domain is DVKVTQSSRYLVKRTGEKVFLECVQDMDHENMFWYRQDPGLGLRLIYFSYDVKMKEKGDIPEGYSVSREKKERFSLILESASTNQTSMYLCASSGKTFTYEQYFGPGTRLTVT.